Listed below are T cell receptor beta chains from one sample, sequenced in a study of beta chain features in type 1 diabetes. Profiling relied on immunoSEQ multiplex PCR, and the TCRdb table lists in-frame clones only, not all of them. The repertoire holds over 100,000 clones, with 30% to 40% as singletons. The material sequenced was stem cell memory CD4+ T cells from blood. The receptors come from a woman aged 18-35 years in good health. Both conserved end residues are part of each CDR3. D genes are given only for firm matches. A row's size may be missing; if present it is once, few, many or a size class.

J gene: TRBJ2-1; V gene: TRBV19; clone size: NA; D gene: TRBD2; CDR3 protein: CASRLAGSNEQFF; CDR3 DNA: TGTGCCAGTAGACTAGCGGGGAGCAATGAGCAGTTCTTC
J gene: TRBJ2-1; V gene: TRBV9; clone size: few; D gene: TRBD2; CDR3 protein: CASRSTSGSPQFF; CDR3 DNA: TGTGCCAGCAGGTCAACTAGCGGGAGCCCCCAGTTCTTC
J gene: TRBJ2-6; V gene: TRBV18; clone size: few; D gene: NA; CDR3 protein: CASSPRAGSSSGANVLTF; CDR3 DNA: TGTGCCAGCTCACCAAGGGCAGGGTCCTCCTCTGGGGCCAACGTCCTGACTTTC
J gene: TRBJ2-1; V gene: TRBV25-1; clone size: once; D gene: TRBD2; CDR3 protein: CASSDLTSGRSEQFF; CDR3 DNA: TGTGCCAGCAGTGACCTGACTAGCGGGAGAAGTGAGCAGTTCTTC
J gene: TRBJ1-1; V gene: TRBV29-1; clone size: NA; D gene: TRBD1; CDR3 protein: CSVDARDSSEVTEAFF; CDR3 DNA: TGCAGCGTTGATGCCCGGGACAGCTCCGAGGTCACTGAAGCTTTCTTT
J gene: TRBJ2-7; V gene: TRBV7-9; clone size: few; D gene: TRBD2; CDR3 protein: CASSLDPMREAKAYEQYF; CDR3 DNA: TGTGCCAGCAGCTTAGACCCTATGCGGGAGGCTAAAGCCTACGAGCAGTACTTC
J gene: TRBJ1-5; V gene: TRBV7-2; clone size: NA; D gene: TRBD1; CDR3 protein: CASSFSQGAFNQPQHF; CDR3 DNA: TGTGCCAGCAGCTTCTCACAGGGGGCTTTCAATCAGCCCCAGCATTTT
J gene: TRBJ1-5; V gene: TRBV21-1; clone size: NA; D gene: NA; CDR3 protein: CASSTQGGRRQPQHF; CDR3 DNA: TGTGCCAGCAGCACACAGGGAGGGAGGCGACAGCCCCAGCATTTT
J gene: TRBJ1-5; V gene: TRBV25-1; clone size: few; D gene: NA; CDR3 protein: CASSEIGGASNQPQHF; CDR3 DNA: TGTGCCAGCAGTGAAATCGGGGGGGCTAGCAATCAGCCCCAGCATTTT
J gene: TRBJ1-5; V gene: TRBV20-1; clone size: few; D gene: NA; CDR3 protein: CSAGGDQPQHF; CDR3 DNA: TGCAGTGCTGGGGGCGATCAGCCCCAGCATTTT
J gene: TRBJ2-3; V gene: TRBV25-1; clone size: NA; D gene: TRBD2; CDR3 protein: CASLGLARSDTQYF; CDR3 DNA: TGTGCCAGCCTGGGACTAGCGAGATCAGATACGCAGTATTTT
J gene: TRBJ2-7; V gene: TRBV6-5; clone size: few; D gene: NA; CDR3 protein: CASTNRGGEQYF; CDR3 DNA: TGTGCCAGCACCAATAGGGGTGGCGAGCAGTACTTC
J gene: TRBJ1-2; V gene: TRBV15; clone size: NA; D gene: TRBD1; CDR3 protein: CATSARDRTNYGYTF; CDR3 DNA: TGTGCCACCAGCGCCCGGGACAGAACTAACTATGGCTACACCTTC
J gene: TRBJ1-3; V gene: TRBV6-5; clone size: NA; D gene: NA; CDR3 protein: CAPAGDTGNTIYF; CDR3 DNA: TGTGCCCCGGCAGGTGACACGGGAAACACCATATATTTT
J gene: TRBJ2-7; V gene: TRBV6-5; clone size: once; D gene: NA; CDR3 protein: CASSYSSQVFSYEQYF; CDR3 DNA: TGTGCCAGCAGTTACTCGTCACAGGTCTTCTCCTACGAGCAGTACTTC
J gene: TRBJ1-2; V gene: TRBV29-1; clone size: NA; D gene: NA; CDR3 protein: CSVDEGGNGYTF; CDR3 DNA: TGCAGCGTTGACGAGGGAGGGAATGGCTACACCTTC
J gene: TRBJ2-1; V gene: TRBV9; clone size: few; D gene: NA; CDR3 protein: CASSPPGTEQFF; CDR3 DNA: TGTGCCAGCAGCCCACCAGGAACTGAGCAGTTCTTC
J gene: TRBJ1-2; V gene: TRBV29-1; clone size: NA; D gene: TRBD1; CDR3 protein: CSVGQGADYGYTF; CDR3 DNA: TGCAGCGTTGGACAGGGGGCAGACTATGGCTACACCTTC
J gene: TRBJ1-1; V gene: TRBV7-2; clone size: NA; D gene: NA; CDR3 protein: CASSFPGLFNTEAFF; CDR3 DNA: TGTGCCAGCTCCTTCCCGGGACTCTTTAACACTGAAGCTTTCTTT
J gene: TRBJ2-1; V gene: TRBV27; clone size: NA; D gene: TRBD2; CDR3 protein: CASASGRPYNEQFF; CDR3 DNA: TGTGCCAGCGCGAGCGGGAGGCCCTACAATGAGCAGTTCTTC
J gene: TRBJ1-2; V gene: TRBV14; clone size: few; D gene: NA; CDR3 protein: CASSPARGREGYTF; CDR3 DNA: TGTGCCAGCAGCCCAGCGCGGGGGCGAGAAGGCTACACCTTC
J gene: TRBJ2-3; V gene: TRBV29-1; clone size: NA; D gene: NA; CDR3 protein: CSVEVRGGTGHTDTQYF; CDR3 DNA: TGCAGCGTTGAAGTGCGGGGGGGGACAGGCCACACAGATACGCAGTATTTT
J gene: TRBJ2-7; V gene: TRBV19; clone size: NA; D gene: NA; CDR3 protein: CASSRGQDYEQYF; CDR3 DNA: TGTGCCAGTAGTCGCGGGCAAGACTACGAGCAGTACTTC
J gene: TRBJ2-1; V gene: TRBV5-4; clone size: few; D gene: TRBD2; CDR3 protein: CASSLDGLAEYNEQFF; CDR3 DNA: TGTGCCAGCAGCTTGGATGGACTAGCAGAATACAATGAGCAGTTCTTC
J gene: TRBJ2-7; V gene: TRBV29-1; clone size: NA; D gene: TRBD1; CDR3 protein: CSAQPTGLGAYEQYF; CDR3 DNA: TGCAGCGCGCAACCGACAGGGCTGGGCGCCTACGAGCAGTACTTC
J gene: TRBJ2-7; V gene: TRBV2; clone size: NA; D gene: TRBD1; CDR3 protein: CASSEGTGKDEQYF; CDR3 DNA: TGTGCCAGCAGTGAAGGGACAGGGAAGGACGAGCAGTACTTC
J gene: TRBJ2-3; V gene: TRBV5-1; clone size: NA; D gene: NA; CDR3 protein: CASSQQGTDTQYF; CDR3 DNA: TGCGCCAGCAGCCAACAGGGCACAGATACGCAGTATTTT
J gene: TRBJ1-2; V gene: TRBV7-2; clone size: NA; D gene: NA; CDR3 protein: CASSLSAGTNYGYTF; CDR3 DNA: TGTGCCAGCAGCTTATCCGCAGGGACTAACTATGGCTACACCTTC
J gene: TRBJ2-5; V gene: TRBV7-9; clone size: few; D gene: NA; CDR3 protein: CASSLVAGPLQETQYF; CDR3 DNA: TGTGCCAGCAGCTTAGTTGCAGGGCCACTCCAAGAGACCCAGTACTTC
J gene: TRBJ2-1; V gene: TRBV11-2; clone size: NA; D gene: NA; CDR3 protein: CASSLGGRRYNEQFF; CDR3 DNA: TGTGCCAGCAGCTTAGGGGGCAGAAGATACAATGAGCAGTTCTTC
J gene: TRBJ2-5; V gene: TRBV12-5; clone size: many; D gene: NA; CDR3 protein: CASGLAYGRGVETQYF; CDR3 DNA: TGTGCTAGTGGTTTGGCCTATGGAAGGGGTGTAGAGACCCAGTACTTC
J gene: TRBJ2-5; V gene: TRBV18; clone size: NA; D gene: NA; CDR3 protein: CASSPGPPGQYF; CDR3 DNA: TGTGCCAGCTCACCGGGCCCGCCAGGCCAGTACTTC
J gene: TRBJ2-1; V gene: TRBV20-1; clone size: NA; D gene: NA; CDR3 protein: CSASKSVEQFF; CDR3 DNA: TGCAGTGCTAGTAAAAGCGTTGAGCAGTTCTTC
J gene: TRBJ1-1; V gene: TRBV18; clone size: NA; D gene: NA; CDR3 protein: CASSHRRGDTEAFF; CDR3 DNA: TGTGCCAGCTCACATCGCCGGGGTGACACTGAAGCTTTCTTT
J gene: TRBJ1-5; V gene: TRBV30; clone size: NA; D gene: TRBD1; CDR3 protein: CAMGQGGQPQHF; CDR3 DNA: TGTGCCATGGGACAGGGGGGTCAGCCCCAGCATTTT
J gene: TRBJ1-4; V gene: TRBV15; clone size: few; D gene: NA; CDR3 protein: CATSRQRQVGNEKLFF; CDR3 DNA: TGTGCCACCAGCAGACAGAGACAGGTGGGGAATGAAAAACTGTTTTTT
J gene: TRBJ2-6; V gene: TRBV6-1; clone size: few; D gene: TRBD1; CDR3 protein: CASSGRQGITSGANVLTF; CDR3 DNA: TGTGCCAGCAGTGGAAGACAGGGGATTACCTCTGGGGCCAACGTCCTGACTTTC
J gene: TRBJ1-1; V gene: TRBV7-9; clone size: few; D gene: NA; CDR3 protein: CASSLGNTGTEAFF; CDR3 DNA: TGTGCCAGCAGCTTAGGCAACACGGGTACTGAAGCTTTCTTT
J gene: TRBJ2-1; V gene: TRBV7-9; clone size: few; D gene: NA; CDR3 protein: CASSFDLQGQFF; CDR3 DNA: TGTGCCAGCAGCTTTGACCTTCAGGGGCAGTTCTTC
J gene: TRBJ2-1; V gene: TRBV7-9; clone size: few; D gene: TRBD2; CDR3 protein: CASSHPASGRENEQFF; CDR3 DNA: TGTGCCAGCAGCCACCCGGCTAGCGGGAGGGAGAATGAGCAGTTCTTC
J gene: TRBJ1-5; V gene: TRBV7-2; clone size: NA; D gene: NA; CDR3 protein: CASSLDPPPSNQPQHF; CDR3 DNA: TGTGCCAGCAGCTTAGATCCTCCCCCTAGCAATCAGCCCCAGCATTTT
J gene: TRBJ2-7; V gene: TRBV9; clone size: NA; D gene: NA; CDR3 protein: CASSVGDRSYEQYF; CDR3 DNA: TGTGCCAGCAGCGTGGGAGACCGCTCCTACGAGCAGTACTTC
J gene: TRBJ1-4; V gene: TRBV29-1; clone size: NA; D gene: TRBD1; CDR3 protein: CSVRDRNEKLFF; CDR3 DNA: TGCAGCGTCCGGGACAGAAATGAAAAACTGTTTTTT
J gene: TRBJ2-2; V gene: TRBV6-6; clone size: NA; D gene: NA; CDR3 protein: CASSLDSGELFF; CDR3 DNA: TGTGCCAGCAGCTTGGACTCCGGGGAGCTGTTTTTT
J gene: TRBJ2-1; V gene: TRBV7-2; clone size: NA; D gene: NA; CDR3 protein: CASSPGRLGGYEQFF; CDR3 DNA: TGTGCCAGCAGCCCGGGACGCCTTGGGGGCTATGAGCAGTTCTTC
J gene: TRBJ2-7; V gene: TRBV6-1; clone size: NA; D gene: NA; CDR3 protein: CASSYYEQYF; CDR3 DNA: TGTGCCAGCAGCTACTACGAGCAGTACTTC
J gene: TRBJ2-1; V gene: TRBV5-1; clone size: NA; D gene: TRBD2; CDR3 protein: CASSSGPVGSGRPTSYNEQFF; CDR3 DNA: TGCGCCAGCAGCTCCGGCCCAGTCGGTAGCGGGAGGCCCACCTCCTACAATGAGCAGTTCTTC
J gene: TRBJ2-3; V gene: TRBV10-3; clone size: few; D gene: NA; CDR3 protein: CAIRQVGSDTQYF; CDR3 DNA: TGTGCCATCAGACAGGTCGGGTCAGATACGCAGTATTTT
J gene: TRBJ2-1; V gene: TRBV5-4; clone size: NA; D gene: NA; CDR3 protein: CASSFSASSYNEQFF; CDR3 DNA: TGTGCCAGCAGCTTTAGCGCCAGCTCCTACAATGAGCAGTTCTTC